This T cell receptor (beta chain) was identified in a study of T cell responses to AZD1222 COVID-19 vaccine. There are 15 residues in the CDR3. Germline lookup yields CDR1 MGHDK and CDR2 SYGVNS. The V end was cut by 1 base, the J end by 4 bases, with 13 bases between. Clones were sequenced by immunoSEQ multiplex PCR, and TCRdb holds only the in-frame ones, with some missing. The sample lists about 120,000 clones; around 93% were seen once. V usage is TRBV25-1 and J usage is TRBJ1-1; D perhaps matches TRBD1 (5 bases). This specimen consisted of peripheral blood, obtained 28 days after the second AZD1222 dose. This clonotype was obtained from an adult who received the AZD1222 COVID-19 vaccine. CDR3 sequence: CASSEFGGRVTEAFF. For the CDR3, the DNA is TGTGCCAGCAGTGAATTTGGGGGTCGTGTCACTGAAGCTTTCTTT. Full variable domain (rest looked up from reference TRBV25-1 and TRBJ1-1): EADIYQTPRYLVIGTGKKITLECSQTMGHDKMYWYQQDPGMELHLIHYSYGVNSTEKGDLSSESTVSRIRTEHFPLTLESARPSHTSQYLCASSEFGGRVTEAFFGQGTRLTVV.